This TCR beta chain was retrieved from a study of post-analysis software for immune sequencing data. The overall study: Courses of disease covered relapsing-remitting, secondary progressive and progressive-relapsing multiple sclerosis. Whole-study results and caveats: In patients, TRBV5-6, TRBV5-1 and TRBV20-1 belonged to roughly 5 TRBV segments found more frequently than in controls. Significantly decreased normalized Chao1 diversity was recorded for multiple sclerosis patients relative to controls.

In its sample, this clonotype was seen a few times. Its antigen remains unknown. The germline gives CDR1 MNHNY, CDR2 SVGAGI (reference sequence). V dropped 8 bases and J dropped 5 bases, with 7 bases sitting between them. The CDR3 runs to 11 residues. TCR beta cDNA libraries had unique molecular identifiers. Input of roughly 1 to 11 million T cells yielded roughly 530,000 cDNA molecules. TCRdb re-called the PCR reads through MiXCR, storing one row per CDR3 protein. The data contain hundreds of thousands of distinct CDR3 sequences, roughly 46% of them singletons. Sequencing was performed on blood. The receptor was derived from a girl aged 10-17 years with multiple sclerosis. The chain carries TRBV6-6 and TRBJ2-1; no clear D gene. This chain's CDR3 is CASGTDNEQFF. As DNA, the CDR3 is TGTGCCAGCGGTACGGACAATGAGCAGTTCTTC.